The text below deals with one TCR beta chain. Its antigen is unknown. This record comes from a study of blood T cells in healthy people across ages. General study points: Estimates based on one million T cells were treated as lower bounds. Higher diversity, along with more naive CD4+ cells, distinguished long-lived donors from aged donors.

A sample-barcoded 5' primer and a J-beta primer mix were used in a second PCR of roughly 7 to 12 cycles. TCRdb re-called the 5' RACE reads through MiXCR, storing one row per CDR3 protein. The sample lists 600,000 to 1,000,000 distinct CDR3 sequences, 58% occurring once. Trimming cost V 1 base and J 6 bases, with 9 bases left between them. The CDR3 consists of 14 residues. The V gene's germline CDR1 is SGHVS and CDR2 FQNEAQ. This chain joins TRBV7-8 and TRBJ1-4, with D uncertain. The sample was blood. The sequence derives from a man in his thirties or forties in good health. The CDR3 DNA follows: TGTGCCAGCAGCTTAGGGAGCCTGGATGAAAAACTGTTTTTT. Protein: CASSLGSLDEKLFF.